The clone carrying this T cell receptor (beta chain) is a singleton in its sample. Its antigen is not identified. The repertoire was sequenced with immunoSEQ multiplex PCR; TCRdb's copy has only in-frame clones and lacks some. The sample lists some 82,000 clones, 80% to 90% occurring once. The sample originates from a study of T cell responses to AZD1222 COVID-19 vaccine. The study, taken as a whole, reports: Possibly, clonal diversity was underestimated; donors were largely white British and included more females. At study baseline, merely five or six AZD1222 recipients were seropositive. Spike-spanning, vaccine-associated CD4 TCRs were dominant at 160-218 and 743-854. Spike-specific TCR breadth and depth were elevated following two AZD1222 doses.

The CDR3 totals 16 residues. The germline V gene encodes CDR1 SGHTA and CDR2 FQGNSA. V was cut by 5 bases and J by 2 bases, with 17 bases left in between. The gene calls are TRBV7-2 and TRBJ2-3, with D unclear. The receptor comes from an adult in good health. Here the sequenced sample was peripheral blood, taken on day 0 of AZD1222 vaccination. The CDR3: CASSPLGHTSTDTQYF. In nucleotides, the CDR3 is TGTGCCAGCAGCCCCCTCGGCCATACATCCACAGATACGCAGTATTTT.